The TCR beta chain under discussion was sequenced for a study of blood T cell repertoires in COVID-19. The table came from immunoSEQ multiplex PCR; TCRdb's copy has only in-frame clones and leaves some out. The sample comprises some 220,000 clones, roughly four fifths of which are singletons, and roughly 3% rests with the top ten. V shed 10 bases and J 1 base; nucleotides not matched to a gene: 18. This CDR3 is built from 18 residues. Looked up from germline, CDR1 is LNHDA and CDR2 is SQIVND (reference sequence). The genes are TRBV19 and TRBJ2-1, with TRBD2 matching 8 bases. The sequenced material came from peripheral blood. This receptor was identified in a woman in her 30s who had recovered from COVID-19. Here the CDR3 reads CATYPRGGSGLSYNEQFF. The CDR3, as DNA: TGTGCCACGTACCCCCGGGGGGGTAGCGGGCTTTCCTACAATGAGCAGTTCTTC.